A single sample gave rise to the 27 T cell receptor beta chains below, sequenced in a study of blood T cell repertoires in COVID-19 (TCRdb year 2020). Libraries were built with the immunoSEQ multiplex PCR assay. TCRdb retrieved this table from immuneACCESS and kept in-frame rearrangements only. Not all clones are present; in checked studies, unresolved V genes account for under half, and no reason is known for the remainder. Within this sample are over 70,000 clones, with 70% to 90% of them counted one time only. The ten most abundant clones make up approximately 11% of the sample. Sequenced material: peripheral blood. The receptors were sampled from a man aged 60 to 69 with COVID-19, enrolled during active disease.

V is TRBV2 and J is TRBJ2-2, with TRBD1 matching over 11 bases. The CDR3 sequence is 13 residues long. The V and J ends lost 8 bases and 7 bases, in that order; junction bases with no gene match: 3. Germline V gives CDR1 SNHLY, CDR2 FYNNEI. The CDR3 region is CASGQGADGELFF. The CDR3 region has the DNA TGTGCCAGCGGACAGGGGGCTGACGGGGAGCTGTTTTTT.

This clone was counted a single time. V and J are TRBV9 and TRBJ2-7; no definite D call. This CDR3 is 14 amino acids long. Deletions cut 0 bases from V and 4 bases from J, with 11 bases between. Germline CDR1 and CDR2: SGDLS and YYNGEE. CDR3 region: CASSVGNSLYEQYF. The DNA for the CDR3 is TGTGCCAGCAGCGTAGGAAATAGTCTTTACGAGCAGTACTTC.

The chain has TRBV10-3 and TRBJ2-7; the D gene is possibly TRBD2 (6 bases). CDR3 length: 12 amino acids. Per the germline V gene, CDR1 is ENHRY and CDR2 is SYGVKD. V was shortened by 10 bases and J by 3 bases, with 13 bases between the two germline ends. The CDR3 coding sequence is TGTGCCACCCGGGACTCCCTCTACGAGCAGTACTTC. Its translation: CATRDSLYEQYF.

This chain connects TRBV23-1 to TRBJ1-3; D not certain. TRBV23-1 is reported as an ORF; its role is uncertain. V gave up 2 bases and J gave up 3 bases, with 20 bases separating them. The CDR3 is made up of 18 amino acids. The CDR3 nucleotides are TGCGCCAGCAGTCAAGGGGAGGATAGGGCTATCTTTGGAAACACCATATATTTT. The encoded protein is CASSQGEDRAIFGNTIYF.

The chain employs TRBV5-1 and TRBJ1-1; 10 bases fit TRBD1. V shed 4 bases and J 4 bases; nucleotides not matched to a gene: 4. This CDR3 comprises 14 residues. Germline assignment: CDR1 SGHRS and CDR2 YFSETQ. The CDR3 DNA sequence: TGCGCCAGCAGCGGGACAGGGGAACCCACTGAAGCTTTCTTT. Encoded protein: CASSGTGEPTEAFF.

The J gene is TRBJ1-1, the V gene TRBV30; no firm D call. Looked up from germline, CDR1 is GTSNPN and CDR2 is SVGIG (reference sequence). The CDR3 totals 13 residues. V shed 0 bases and J shed 3 bases, with 8 bases lying between them. CDR3: CAWSVGGDTEAFF. Here the CDR3 DNA reads TGTGCCTGGAGTGTAGGAGGCGACACTGAAGCTTTCTTT.

This sequence joins TRBV4-2 and TRBJ1-2, with 7 positions matching TRBD1. Losses at the gene ends were 1 base for V and 8 bases for J; bases not matched to a gene: 7. The CDR3 loop spans 14 amino acids. Germline-derived CDR1 and CDR2 are LGHNA and YNFKEQ. For the CDR3, the DNA is TGTGCCAGCAGCCAAGGAGACAGGGATCACGGCTACACCTTC. Protein sequence: CASSQGDRDHGYTF.

The chain couples TRBV19 to TRBJ1-5; 8 positions match TRBD1. J was trimmed by 4 bases and V by 7 bases; bases with no gene match: 6. The CDR3 length is 14 residues. Germline V gene sequence: CDR1 LNHDA, CDR2 SQIVND (reference sequence). The CDR3 coding sequence is TGTGCCAGTACCGTCACAGGGGGTAATCAGCCCCAGCATTTT. This gives the protein CASTVTGGNQPQHF.

V usage is TRBV5-4 and J usage is TRBJ2-7; 12 bases line up with TRBD2. Germline loops: CDR1 SGHNT, CDR2 YYREEE (reference sequence). Trimming removed 0 bases from V and 3 bases from J; junction bases left unmatched: 4. The CDR3 totals 16 residues. This chain's CDR3 is CASSLGLAGVNYEQYF. The CDR3 DNA reads as TGTGCCAGCAGCTTGGGACTAGCGGGGGTCAACTACGAGCAGTACTTC.

The V and J genes are TRBV23-1 and TRBJ2-1; TRBD2 matches at 10 bases. TRBV23-1 is given ORF status, its function remaining uncertain. The V segment lost 0 bases and the J segment 7 bases; nucleotides outside the gene matches: 6. The CDR3 consists of 16 residues. This CDR3 reads CASSQSLLAGKNEQFF. The CDR3, as DNA: TGCGCCAGCAGTCAATCATTACTAGCGGGAAAGAATGAGCAGTTCTTC.

The chain joins TRBV7-3 to TRBJ2-1, with TRBD1 as a possible D gene (7 bases). The CDR3 loop spans 12 amino acids. CDR1 SGHTA and CDR2 FQGTGA come from the germline V gene. Trimming stripped 5 bases from V and 10 bases from J, with 12 bases between. DNA for the CDR3: TGTGCCAGCAGCCTCCCAGGGGGGGAGCAGTTCTTC. It translates to CASSLPGGEQFF. The full variable domain, rest sourced from reference TRBV7-3 and TRBJ2-1, is GAGVSQTPSNKVTEKGKYVELRCDPISGHTALYWYRQSLGQGPEFLIYFQGTGAADDSGLPNDRFFAVRPEGSVSTLKIQRTERGDSAVYLCASSLPGGEQFFGPGTRLTVL.

The chain uses TRBV5-4 and TRBJ1-1, with D maybe TRBD1 (6 bases). Trimming pared 3 bases from V and 8 bases from J, leaving 14 bases between. This CDR3 contains 13 residues. Germline CDR1 is SGHNT and CDR2 is YYREEE (reference sequence). CDR3 amino acids: CASSSTGGAEAFF. CDR3 DNA: TGTGCCAGCAGCTCAACGGGGGGGGCCGAAGCTTTCTTT.

The chain recombines TRBV2 with TRBJ2-7; the match to TRBD1 covers 7 bases. V dropped 8 bases and J dropped 7; count of bases not matched to a gene: 14. Looked up from germline, CDR1 is SNHLY and CDR2 is FYNNEI. The CDR3 sequence is 14 residues long. The CDR3, as DNA: TGTGCCAGCCAGATCCAGACAGGGATCGGGGAGCAGTACTTC. Protein product: CASQIQTGIGEQYF. The variable domain in full, completed from reference TRBV2 and TRBJ2-7, reads EPEVTQTPSHQVTQMGQEVILRCVPISNHLYFYWYRQILGQKVEFLVSFYNNEISEKSEIFDDQFSVERPDGSNFTLKIRSTKLEDSAMYFCASQIQTGIGEQYFGPGTRLTVT.

CDR3 sequence: CAARDRGRSVGTGELFF. Written as DNA, the CDR3 is TGTGCCGCCCGGGACAGGGGGCGATCAGTTGGTACCGGGGAGCTGTTTTTT. The chain couples TRBV5-4 to TRBJ2-2; the match to TRBD1 covers 12 bases. The V and J ends lost 10 bases and 5 bases, in that order; junction bases with no gene match: 15. The germline V gene encodes CDR1 SGHNT and CDR2 YYREEE (reference sequence). CDR3 length equals 17 residues.

V is TRBV9 and J is TRBJ2-7; 8 bases are a match to TRBD2. The CDR3 contains 15 residues. Trimming cost V 2 bases and J 3 bases; bases outside gene matches: 7. Germline lookup yields CDR1 SGDLS and CDR2 YYNGEE. CDR3 DNA sequence: TGTGCCAGCAGCGTGTATGATAGCGGGAACTACGAGCAGTACTTC. Translation: CASSVYDSGNYEQYF. The full variable domain, its missing parts supplied by reference TRBV9 and TRBJ2-7, is DSGVTQTPKHLITATGQRVTLRCSPRSGDLSVYWYQQSLDQGLQFLIQYYNGEERAKGNILERFSAQQFPDLHSELNLSSLELGDSALYFCASSVYDSGNYEQYFGPGTRLTVT.

V gene TRBV5-4 combines with J gene TRBJ2-3; TRBD2 aligns across 8 bases. Germline V lookup: CDR1 SGHNT, CDR2 YYREEE (reference sequence). The CDR3 totals 15 residues. V lost 3 bases, J lost 3 bases, and 6 bases stayed unmatched. Here the CDR3 DNA reads TGTGCCAGCAGCTCCCGGACGGGGGGGACAGATACGCAGTATTTT. It specifies CASSSRTGGTDTQYF. Filled out from reference TRBV5-4 and TRBJ2-3, the complete variable domain reads ETGVTQSPTHLIKTRGQQVTLRCSSQSGHNTVSWYQQALGQGPQFIFQYYREEENGRGNFPPRFSGLQFPNYSSELNVNALELDDSALYLCASSSRTGGTDTQYFGPGTRLTVL.

This clone was detected only once. The V call is TRBV7-7, the J call TRBJ2-3; 13 nucleotides match TRBD2. Germline CDR1 and CDR2: SSHAT and FNYEAQ (reference sequence). CDR3 size: 16 residues. The junction had 3 bases not matched to a gene; V was cut back by 5 bases and J by 1 base. In DNA, the CDR3 is TGTGCCAGCAGCAGACTAGCGGGGGGAGGCACAGATACGCAGTATTTT. Translating gives CASSRLAGGGTDTQYF.

The J gene is TRBJ2-3, the V gene TRBV1; the table assigns TRBD2, which was not confirmed against the DNA. TRBV1 is described as a pseudogene. There are 14 residues in the CDR3. The CDR3 DNA reads as TGCACCGGAAAACTAGCGGGAGATATAGATACGCAGTATTTT. Translating gives CTGKLAGDIDTQYF.

This clone is medium-sized within its sample. The chain is built from TRBV28 and TRBJ1-6; D might be TRBD1 (5 bases). This CDR3 region has 15 residues. Germline loops: CDR1 MDHEN, CDR2 SYDVKM. Trimming shortened V by 3 bases and J by 10 bases, and 16 bases separated the two germline ends. CDR3 sequence: CASSFGQVWGSPLHF. For the CDR3, the DNA is TGTGCCAGCAGTTTCGGTCAAGTTTGGGGCTCACCCCTCCACTTT. Filled out from reference TRBV28 and TRBJ1-6, the complete variable domain reads DVKVTQSSRYLVKRTGEKVFLECVQDMDHENMFWYRQDPGLGLRLIYFSYDVKMKEKGDIPEGYSVSREKKERFSLILESASTNQTSMYLCASSFGQVWGSPLHFGNGTRLTVT.

This clone has a single count. This rearrangement joins TRBV24-1 to TRBJ2-7; D may be TRBD1 (6 bases). This CDR3 spans 14 amino acids. Germline V gene sequence: CDR1 KGHDR, CDR2 SFDVKD. Trimming stripped 9 bases from V and 2 bases from J, with 16 bases between. The CDR3 DNA is TGTGCCACCGGCCGGGACACCGAACCCTACGAGCAGTACTTC. Amino acid sequence: CATGRDTEPYEQYF.

The rearrangement uses TRBV2 and TRBJ2-7, with 8 bases fitting TRBD2. V dropped 11 bases and J dropped 3; count of bases not matched to a gene: 6. This CDR3 has 12 amino acids. Germline V gene data show CDR1 as SNHLY and CDR2 as FYNNEI. The chain's CDR3 is CAWRGASYEQYF. DNA of the CDR3: TGTGCCTGGCGGGGGGCCAGCTACGAGCAGTACTTC.

The chain has TRBV19 and TRBJ1-1, with D perhaps TRBD1 (5 bases). Trimming left V 7 bases short and J 1 base short, with 16 bases between. CDR1 and CDR2 (germline): LNHDA, SQIVND (reference sequence). This CDR3 is 15 amino acids long. The CDR3 sequence: CASKGRGIPNTEAFF. The CDR3, as DNA: TGTGCCAGTAAGGGGCGGGGGATTCCGAACACTGAAGCTTTCTTT.

The CDR3 DNA follows: TGTGCCAGCAGCCTTAGCGGGAGGGGTCCAGATACGCAGTATTTT. As protein: CASSLSGRGPDTQYF. The genes are TRBV4-2 and TRBJ2-3, with 11 bases aligning to TRBD2. This CDR3 has 15 residues. V shed 4 bases and J 4 bases; nucleotides not matched to a gene: 4. Germline V CDR1 and CDR2: LGHNA, YNFKEQ.

V usage is TRBV5-1 and J usage is TRBJ2-2; 7 nucleotides align to TRBD1. The CDR3 length is 15 residues. The germline V gene encodes CDR1 SGHRS and CDR2 YFSETQ. J gave up 1 base and V 2 bases, and 2 bases lay outside the gene matches. The CDR3 region has the DNA TGCGCCAGCAGCTTCCGGACAGGGAACACCGGGGAGCTGTTTTTT. Its protein is CASSFRTGNTGELFF. Complete variable domain (other parts from reference TRBV5-1 and TRBJ2-2): KAGVTQTPRYLIKTRGQQVTLSCSPISGHRSVSWYQQTPGQGLQFLFEYFSETQRNKGNFPGRFSGRQFSNSRSEMNVSTLELGDSALYLCASSFRTGNTGELFFGEGSRLTVL.

The rearrangement joins TRBV18 to TRBJ2-1; TRBD1 is a possible D gene (6 bases). The CDR3 sequence is 16 residues long. Per germline, CDR1 KGHSH and CDR2 LQKENI. The ends were cut back, 0 bases at V and 7 bases at J, with 16 bases in the middle. In DNA, the CDR3 is TGTGCCAGCTCACCACCATCCCAGGGGAGCAGTAATGAGCAGTTCTTC. Protein sequence: CASSPPSQGSSNEQFF. Full variable domain (outside the CDR3, taken from reference TRBV18 and TRBJ2-1): NAGVMQNPRHLVRRRGQEARLRCSPMKGHSHVYWYRQLPEEGLKFMVYLQKENIIDESGMPKERFSAEFPKEGPSILRIQQVVRGDSAAYFCASSPPSQGSSNEQFFGPGTRLTVL.

This clone was recorded a few times. V is TRBV3-1 (or the pseudogene TRBV3-2) and J is TRBJ1-2; TRBD1 matches at 10 bases. The CDR3 runs to 15 residues. Per the germline V gene, CDR1 is LGHDT and CDR2 is YNNKEL (reference sequence). V trimming: 5 bases; J trimming: 8 bases; junction bases outside the gene matches: 11. CDR3 region: CASSWKGTGARGYTF. The CDR3 bases are TGTGCCAGCAGCTGGAAGGGGACAGGGGCGAGGGGCTACACCTTC.

This clone was found once. The chain is built from TRBV15 and TRBJ2-7, with D perhaps TRBD2 (7 bases). In germline, CDR1 is LNHNV, CDR2 YYDKDF (reference sequence). The V gene lost 1 base and the J gene lost 6 bases, with 19 bases spanning the gap. The CDR3 sequence is 16 residues long. CDR3 loop: CATSRGGGGRFGEQYF. The DNA for the CDR3 is TGTGCCACCAGCAGAGGTGGGGGGGGGCGGTTCGGCGAGCAGTACTTC.